The 4 T cell receptor beta chains presented below share a single source sample, sequenced in a study of blood T cells in healthy people across ages. Next came a second PCR, run for about 6 to 12 cycles, which used a sample-barcoded 5' primer along with a J-beta primer mix. MiXCR was run by TCRdb on the 5' RACE reads, yielding one entry per CDR3 protein. This table has 1.5 million to 2 million distinct CDR3 sequences, around 50% appearing once. The sequencing sample was made of blood. The source of these receptors is a middle-aged woman in good health.

The chain has TRBV27 and TRBJ1-2; 7 nucleotides match TRBD1. V lost 3 bases and J lost 6; bases outside the gene matches: 10. This CDR3 has 15 amino acids. In germline, CDR1 is MNHEY, CDR2 SMNVEV (reference sequence). CDR3: CASSFNRGVSDGYTF. The CDR3 coding sequence is TGTGCCAGCAGTTTTAACAGGGGAGTATCGGATGGCTACACCTTC.

J is TRBJ1-1 and V is TRBV20-1; D call uncertain. V was shortened by 3 bases and J by 5 bases, with 16 bases between the two germline ends. CDR1 DFQATT and CDR2 SNEGSKA come from the germline V gene (reference sequence). The CDR3 totals 14 residues. The CDR3 nucleotides read TGCAGTGCTAGTCGGGGTGGGGTTCCGACTGAAGCTTTCTTT. Protein: CSASRGGVPTEAFF.

The V and J genes are TRBV3-1 and TRBJ2-4; possible D gene TRBD2, 5 bases. The closer fit of TRBJ2-5 to the DNA end suggests the J call may be wrong. Germline V gene data show CDR1 as LGHDT and CDR2 as YNNKEL (reference sequence). The CDR3 totals 14 residues. In DNA form, the CDR3 reads TGTGCCAGCAGCCAAGACCCAGCGGCGGCGACCCAGTACTTC. Translating gives CASSQDPAAATQYF.

The chain couples TRBV7-2 to TRBJ2-1, with 11 bases aligning to TRBD2. Trimming took 4 bases from V and 5 from J; bases not matched to a gene: 13. CDR1 is SGHTA and CDR2 is FQGNSA in the germline V gene. The CDR3 runs to 18 residues. DNA for the CDR3: TGTGCCAGCAGCTCCAGTAGACTAGCGGGGTGGGAGGACAATGAGCAGTTCTTC. It yields the protein CASSSSRLAGWEDNEQFF.